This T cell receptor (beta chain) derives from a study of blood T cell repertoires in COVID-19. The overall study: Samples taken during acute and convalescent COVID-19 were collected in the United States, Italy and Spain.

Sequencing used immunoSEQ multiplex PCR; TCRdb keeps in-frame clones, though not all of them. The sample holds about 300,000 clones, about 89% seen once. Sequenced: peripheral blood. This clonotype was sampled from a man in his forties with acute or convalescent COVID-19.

The CDR3 is CASSQGASGGLAFF. The CDR3 nucleotides are TGTGCCAGCAGCCAAGGCGCTAGCGGGGGGCTCGCGTTCTTC. V usage is TRBV3-1 (or the pseudogene TRBV3-2) and J usage is TRBJ2-1, with 11 bases lining up with TRBD2. After removal of 1 base from V and 15 bases from J, the junction contained 8 bases not matched to a gene. This CDR3 is built from 14 residues. Germline CDR1 reads LGHDT; CDR2 reads YNNKEL (reference sequence).